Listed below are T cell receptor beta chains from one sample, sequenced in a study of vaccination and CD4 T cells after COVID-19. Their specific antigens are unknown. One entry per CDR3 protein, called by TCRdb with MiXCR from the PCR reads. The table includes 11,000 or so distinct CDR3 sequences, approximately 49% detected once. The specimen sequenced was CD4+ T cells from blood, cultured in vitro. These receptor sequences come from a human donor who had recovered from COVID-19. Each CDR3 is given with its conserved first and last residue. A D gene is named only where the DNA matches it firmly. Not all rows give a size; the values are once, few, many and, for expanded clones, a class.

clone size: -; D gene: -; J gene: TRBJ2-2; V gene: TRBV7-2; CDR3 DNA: TGTGCCAGCAGCCTCAGGGGTAACACCGGGGAGCTGTTTTTT; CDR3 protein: CASSLRGNTGELFF
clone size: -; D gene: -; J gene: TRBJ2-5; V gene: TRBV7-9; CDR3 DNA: TGTGCCAGCAGCTTAGGTCTACTAGCCAAAAACCAAGAGACCCAGTACTTC; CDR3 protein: CASSLGLLAKNQETQYF
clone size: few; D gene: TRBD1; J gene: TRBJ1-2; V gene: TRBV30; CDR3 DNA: TGTGCCTGGGCCGGGACAGGGACCAAATCTCCTGGCTACACCTTC; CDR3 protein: CAWAGTGTKSPGYTF
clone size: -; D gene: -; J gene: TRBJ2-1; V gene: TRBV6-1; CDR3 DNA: TGTGCCATCAGTGGTCGCAACAATGAGCCGTTCTTC; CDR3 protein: CAISGRNNEPFF
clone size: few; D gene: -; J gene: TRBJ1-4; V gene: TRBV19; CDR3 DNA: TGTGCCAGTAGGGTGGTGGCGACAACTAATGAAAAACTGTTTTTT; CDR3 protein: CASRVVATTNEKLFF
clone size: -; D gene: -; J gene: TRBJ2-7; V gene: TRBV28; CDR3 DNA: TGTGCCAGCAGCTCATGGACAGTACCCTACGAGCAGTACTTC; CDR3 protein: CASSSWTVPYEQYF
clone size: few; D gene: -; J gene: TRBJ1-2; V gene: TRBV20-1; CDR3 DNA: TGCAGTGCTATAGACCTCTCCTATGGCTACACCTTC; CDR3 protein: CSAIDLSYGYTF
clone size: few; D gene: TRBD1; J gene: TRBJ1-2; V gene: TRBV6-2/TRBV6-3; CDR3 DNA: TGTGCCAGCACCCGAGGAGGGGGCGGTGGCTACACCTTC; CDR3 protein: CASTRGGGGGYTF
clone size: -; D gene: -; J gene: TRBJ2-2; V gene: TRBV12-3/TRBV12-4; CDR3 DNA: TGTGCCAGCAGTTTGCAGAACACCGGGGAGCTGTTTTTT; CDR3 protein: CASSLQNTGELFF
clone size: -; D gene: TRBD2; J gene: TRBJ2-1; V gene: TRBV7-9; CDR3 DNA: TGTGCCAGCAGCATTTTAGCGGGGGGGAGTAATGAGCAGTTCTTC; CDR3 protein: CASSILAGGSNEQFF
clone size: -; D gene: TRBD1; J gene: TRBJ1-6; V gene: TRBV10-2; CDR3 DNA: TGCGCCAGCAGTGAAACAGGGGTGAGCTCACCCCTCCACTTT; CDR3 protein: CASSETGVSSPLHF
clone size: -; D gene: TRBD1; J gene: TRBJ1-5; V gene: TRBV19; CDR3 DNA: TGTGCCAGTAGCACACAGGGGTCTAGCAATCAGCCCCAGCATTTT; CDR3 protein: CASSTQGSSNQPQHF
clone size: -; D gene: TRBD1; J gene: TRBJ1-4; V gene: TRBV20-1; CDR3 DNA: TGCAGTGCCCAAGAGGGGACAGTTAATGAAAAACTGTTTTTT; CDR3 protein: CSAQEGTVNEKLFF
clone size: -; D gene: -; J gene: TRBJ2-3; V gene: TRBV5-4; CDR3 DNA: TGTGCCAGCAGCCTACCCACCTCAGCCACAGATACGCAGTATTTT; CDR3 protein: CASSLPTSATDTQYF
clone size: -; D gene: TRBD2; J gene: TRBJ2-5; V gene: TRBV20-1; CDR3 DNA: TGCAGTGCTGGACTAGCGGGGGGGGAGACCCAGTACTTC; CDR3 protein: CSAGLAGGETQYF
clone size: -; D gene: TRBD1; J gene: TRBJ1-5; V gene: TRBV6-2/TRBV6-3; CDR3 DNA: TGTGCCAGCAGTTACGTGGTCAGGGGGGGTGCAGACGGCAATCAGCCCCAGCATTTT; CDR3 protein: CASSYVVRGGADGNQPQHF
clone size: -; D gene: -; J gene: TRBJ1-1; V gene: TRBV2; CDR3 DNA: TGTGCCAGCAGTTTGGATGGCAGGGCGAACACTGAAGCTTTCTTT; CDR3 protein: CASSLDGRANTEAFF
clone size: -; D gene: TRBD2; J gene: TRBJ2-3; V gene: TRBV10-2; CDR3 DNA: TGCGCCAGCAGAAGTAGCGGGTTCGGTACGCAGTATTTT; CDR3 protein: CASRSSGFGTQYF
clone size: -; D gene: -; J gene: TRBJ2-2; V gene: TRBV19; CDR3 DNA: TGTGCCAGTAGTACCTTTCACAGGACCCGGAACACCGGGGAGCTGTTTTTT; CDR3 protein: CASSTFHRTRNTGELFF
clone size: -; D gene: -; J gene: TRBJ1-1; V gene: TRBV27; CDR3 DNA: TGTGCCAGCTCTTCCTTAACGGAAGCTTTCTTT; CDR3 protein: CASSSLTEAFF
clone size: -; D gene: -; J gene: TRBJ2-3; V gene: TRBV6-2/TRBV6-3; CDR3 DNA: TGTGCCAGCAGTGCACTAGTGAGCACAGATACGCAGTATTTT; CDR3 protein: CASSALVSTDTQYF
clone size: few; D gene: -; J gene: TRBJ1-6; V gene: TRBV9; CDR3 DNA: TGTGCCAGCAGCGAGCCGGGACAAAATTCACCCCTCCACTTT; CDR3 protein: CASSEPGQNSPLHF
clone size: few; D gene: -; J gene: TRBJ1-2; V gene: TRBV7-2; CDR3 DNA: TGTGCCAGCAGCTTAGAAGCAGAGGTGGAGGGCTACACCTTC; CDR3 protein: CASSLEAEVEGYTF
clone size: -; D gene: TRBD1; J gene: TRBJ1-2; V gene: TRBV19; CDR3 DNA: TGTGCCAGTACCGACAGGGGGCGGAATGGCTACACCTTC; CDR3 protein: CASTDRGRNGYTF
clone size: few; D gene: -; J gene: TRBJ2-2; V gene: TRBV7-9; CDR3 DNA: TGTGCCAGCAGCCCTGAACACGTTATGGTGGAGCTGTTTTTT; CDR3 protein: CASSPEHVMVELFF
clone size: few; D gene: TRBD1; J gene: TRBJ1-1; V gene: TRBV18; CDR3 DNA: TGTGCCAGCTCACCTCGGGACAGGGGTAGGGGATCTGAAGCTTTCTTT; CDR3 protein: CASSPRDRGRGSEAFF
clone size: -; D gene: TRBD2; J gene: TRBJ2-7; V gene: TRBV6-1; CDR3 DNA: TGTGCCATCAGTGACCCTAGCGGGGGGTCCTACGAGCAGTACTTC; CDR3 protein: CAISDPSGGSYEQYF
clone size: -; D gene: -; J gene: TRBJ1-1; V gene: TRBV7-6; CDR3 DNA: TGTGCCAGCAGCTTAGACAGGGCCTTGGGCACTGAAGCTTTCTTT; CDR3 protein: CASSLDRALGTEAFF
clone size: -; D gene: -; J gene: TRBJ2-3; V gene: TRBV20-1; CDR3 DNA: TGCAGTGCTCCAAAAGGGGCGGATACGCAGTATTTT; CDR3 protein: CSAPKGADTQYF
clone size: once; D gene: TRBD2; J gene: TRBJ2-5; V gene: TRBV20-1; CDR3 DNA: TGCAGTGCTAGGACTAGCGGGGGACGGGAGACCCAGTACTTC; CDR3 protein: CSARTSGGRETQYF
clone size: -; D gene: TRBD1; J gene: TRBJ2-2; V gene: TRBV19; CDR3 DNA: TGTGCCACCCAGGACAGGCGAACGAACACCGGGGAGCTGTTTTTT; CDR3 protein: CATQDRRTNTGELFF
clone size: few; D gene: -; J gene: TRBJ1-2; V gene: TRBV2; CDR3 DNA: TGTGCCAGCAGCGGGACCCGCTCTAACCAGGGCTACACCTTC; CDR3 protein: CASSGTRSNQGYTF